Each of the 19 T cell receptor beta chains below was sequenced from the same sample in a study of blood T cell repertoires in COVID-19. The assay was immunoSEQ multiplex PCR, and TCRdb's table has in-frame clones only and misses some. The table has approximately 70,000 clones, roughly 84% seen once. Sequenced sample: peripheral blood. These TCRs come from a woman in her sixties with acute or convalescent COVID-19.

This chain joins TRBV6-4 and TRBJ2-7; possibly TRBD1 for D (6 bases). Trimming pared 5 bases from V and 0 bases from J, leaving 14 bases between. The CDR3 is 15 amino acids. Germline V CDR1 and CDR2: MRHNA, SNTAGT. The CDR3 DNA is TGTGCCAGCAGTCAGGACAGCATCCCCTCCTACGAGCAGTACTTC. This gives the protein CASSQDSIPSYEQYF.

The chain joins TRBV3-1 (or the pseudogene TRBV3-2) to TRBJ1-3; D call uncertain. Germline V lookup: CDR1 LGHDT, CDR2 YNNKEL (reference sequence). Deletions cut 2 bases from V and 6 bases from J, with 8 bases between. The CDR3 is 13 residues long. CDR3 sequence reads: CASSQLGLNTIYF. CDR3 sequence (DNA): TGTGCCAGCAGCCAACTCGGACTAAACACCATATATTTT.

The V call is TRBV5-1, the J call TRBJ1-3, with TRBD1 as a possible D gene (5 bases). This CDR3 region has 15 residues. Trimming cost V 2 bases and J 2 bases, with 11 bases left between them. The germline V gene has CDR1 SGHRS and CDR2 YFSETQ. The CDR3 region is CASSFMQGPGNTIYF. The CDR3 bases are TGCGCCAGCAGCTTCATGCAGGGCCCTGGAAACACCATATATTTT.

In DNA, the CDR3 is TGTGCCAGCAGCCTACGGACAGGGTTAAGTGGTGATACGCAGTATTTT. Protein sequence: CASSLRTGLSGDTQYF. V usage is TRBV9 and J usage is TRBJ2-3; TRBD1 matches 8 bases. This CDR3 region has 16 residues. In germline, CDR1 is SGDLS, CDR2 YYNGEE. Trimming took 4 bases from V and 6 from J; bases not matched to a gene: 13. Complete variable domain (other parts from reference TRBV9 and TRBJ2-3): DSGVTQTPKHLITATGQRVTLRCSPRSGDLSVYWYQQSLDQGLQFLIQYYNGEERAKGNILERFSAQQFPDLHSELNLSSLELGDSALYFCASSLRTGLSGDTQYFGPGTRLTVL.

The rearrangement links TRBV5-6 to TRBJ1-3; possibly TRBD1 for D (6 bases). Per germline, CDR1 SGHDT and CDR2 YYEEEE. V lost 0 bases and J lost 8, with 12 bases in between. This CDR3 is 14 amino acids long. The CDR3, as DNA: TGTGCCAGCAGCTTGGCGCTCAGGGGAGACACCATATATTTT. Amino acid sequence: CASSLALRGDTIYF.

This clone was seen a single time. The chain combines TRBV10-1 with TRBJ2-5, with a possible D match to TRBD2 (5 bases). This CDR3 contains 12 residues. Germline CDR1 WNHNN, CDR2 SYGVQD (reference sequence). V was trimmed by 10 bases and J by 4 bases, leaving 13 bases between them. CDR3 DNA sequence: TGCGCCACCAAGGGAGACGGAGAGACCCAGTACTTC. Translation: CATKGDGETQYF.

The chain joins TRBV9 to TRBJ2-6; possible D gene TRBD1, 5 bases. V lost 2 bases and J 1 base, leaving 16 bases between the germline ends. The CDR3 is 18 amino acids. Germline CDR1 SGDLS, CDR2 YYNGEE. The CDR3 loop is CASSVGHLDASGANVLTF. CDR3 in DNA: TGTGCCAGCAGCGTCGGACACCTAGACGCTTCTGGGGCCAACGTCCTGACTTTC.

The chain has TRBV5-1 and TRBJ2-1; 8 positions match TRBD2. Trimming at V came to 4 bases and at J to 3 bases, leaving 9 bases not matched to a gene. This CDR3 comprises 16 residues. Per germline, CDR1 SGHRS and CDR2 YFSETQ. The CDR3 coding sequence is TGCGCCAGCAGCAGGGAGGCGGGGGGCTTCTACAATGAGCAGTTCTTC. Protein product: CASSREAGGFYNEQFF.

The V gene is TRBV3-1 (or the pseudogene TRBV3-2), the J gene TRBJ2-5; TRBD2 agrees at 12 bases. Germline-derived CDR1 and CDR2 are LGHDT and YNNKEL (reference sequence). This CDR3 region has 15 residues. V lost 6 bases, J lost 4 bases, and 6 bases stayed unmatched. CDR3 DNA sequence: TGTGCCAGCAGGGGAACTAGCGGGGGGACAGAGACCCAGTACTTC. It specifies CASRGTSGGTETQYF.

This chain uses TRBV7-9 with TRBJ1-2; D possibly corresponds to TRBD1 (5 bases). Per the germline V gene, CDR1 is SEHNR and CDR2 is FQNEAQ (reference sequence). This CDR3 has 13 amino acids. V lost 5 bases to trimming and J lost 4 bases, with 11 bases between them. The CDR3 DNA is TGTGCCAGCAGCGCCCAGGGACTCTATGGCTACACCTTC. Translation gives CASSAQGLYGYTF.

The chain recombines TRBV7-3 with TRBJ2-1, with 9 bases aligning to TRBD2. The CDR3 consists of 15 residues. CDR1 and CDR2 (germline): SGHTA, FQGTGA. V lost 5 bases to trimming and J lost 5 bases; unmatched junction nucleotides: 7. This chain's CDR3 is CASSINSGRDNEQFF. CDR3 nucleotide sequence: TGTGCCAGCAGCATAAATAGCGGGAGAGACAATGAGCAGTTCTTC.

V and J are TRBV3-1 (or the pseudogene TRBV3-2) and TRBJ2-2, with 8 bases matching TRBD2. The CDR3 extends over 16 amino acids. Trimming removed 5 bases from V and 0 bases from J; junction bases left unmatched: 5. The V gene's germline CDR1 is LGHDT and CDR2 YNNKEL (reference sequence). CDR3 loop: CASSDSGDSNTGELFF. The DNA of the CDR3 is TGTGCCAGCAGCGATAGCGGGGATTCGAACACCGGGGAGCTGTTTTTT.

The chain has TRBV11-3 and TRBJ2-1; 10 bases line up with TRBD2. Germline V gives CDR1 SGHNT, CDR2 YENEEA. The junction had 9 bases not matched to a gene; V was cut back by 1 base and J by 3 bases. This CDR3 has 18 residues. Here the CDR3 reads CASSLGEERGGHYNEQFF. The CDR3 region has the DNA TGTGCCAGCAGCTTAGGAGAGGAGCGGGGGGGCCACTACAATGAGCAGTTCTTC.

V is TRBV4-1 and J is TRBJ2-2; weak D call: TRBD1 (5 bases). Trimming took off 4 bases at V and 4 bases at J, with 16 bases between the two ends. The CDR3 runs 16 residues. CDR1 MGHRA and CDR2 YSYEKL come from the germline V gene. Here the CDR3 DNA reads TGCGCCAGCAGCCGGCCGGCCCTAAGGGGCACCGGGGAGCTGTTTTTT. Residues: CASSRPALRGTGELFF.

The chain couples TRBV11-2 to TRBJ2-7; TRBD2 aligns across 7 bases. Germline V gene data show CDR1 as SGHAT and CDR2 as FQNNGV. The length of the CDR3 is 16 residues. J was trimmed by 3 bases and V by 1 base; bases with no gene match: 9. The CDR3 loop reads CASSLAELAPNYEQYF. Written as DNA, the CDR3 is TGTGCCAGCAGCTTAGCGGAACTAGCGCCCAACTACGAGCAGTACTTC.

CDR3 sequence reads: CASSQEGQGTDTQYF. The CDR3 bases are TGTGCCAGCAGCCAAGAGGGACAAGGCACAGATACGCAGTATTTT. This chain uses TRBV3-1 (or the pseudogene TRBV3-2) with TRBJ2-3; perhaps TRBD1 as D (6 bases). The V gene lost 0 bases and the J gene lost 1 base, with 8 bases spanning the gap. This CDR3 region has 15 residues. CDR1 is LGHDT, CDR2 YNNKEL, per germline (reference sequence).

V usage is TRBV3-1 (or the pseudogene TRBV3-2) and J usage is TRBJ1-1; D gene uncertain. V was cut by 8 bases and J by 1 base, with 11 bases left in between. The CDR3 runs to 13 residues. From germline, CDR1 is LGHDT and CDR2 YNNKEL (reference sequence). The CDR3 is CASRNGQNTEAFF. CDR3 nucleotides: TGTGCCAGCCGTAATGGGCAGAACACTGAAGCTTTCTTT.

The CDR3 sequence: CASSLVAGTNYGYTF. The CDR3 nucleotides are TGCGCCAGCAGCTTAGTCGCAGGGACAAACTATGGCTACACCTTC. The chain couples TRBV5-1 to TRBJ1-2; maybe TRBD1 (6 bases). In germline, CDR1 is SGHRS, CDR2 YFSETQ. V was shortened by 2 bases and J by 2 bases, with 13 bases between the two germline ends. The CDR3 has 15 residues.

The rearrangement joins TRBV6-5 to TRBJ1-1; D not resolved. Germline lookup yields CDR1 MNHEY and CDR2 SVGAGI. This CDR3 region has 13 residues. Deletions cut 2 bases from V and 4 bases from J, with 8 bases between. Here the CDR3 DNA reads TGTGCCAGCAGTTACCGGGTGGGCACTGAAGCTTTCTTT. Translated: CASSYRVGTEAFF.